The 23 T cell receptor beta chains presented below share a single source sample, sequenced in a study of T cell responses to AZD1222 COVID-19 vaccine (dated by TCRdb to the early 2020s). Receptor libraries were prepared by the immunoSEQ multiplex PCR assay. Here the immuneACCESS table is served through TCRdb, limited to in-frame sequences with V and J called. Missing clones are a known gap in these copies; in checked studies unresolved V genes cover under half, and the rest lacks a known reason. In all, the sample holds roughly 70,000 clones, and roughly 80% of those were seen once. Around 5.4% of the sample is taken by the ten largest. The intended sense of this specimen's time point label: baseline before first vaccination. The sequencing here drew on peripheral blood, taken on day 0 of AZD1222 vaccination. These receptors were taken from an adult in good health.

This chain links TRBV9 with TRBJ2-3; the match to TRBD1 covers 8 bases. The V and J ends lost 4 bases and 0 bases, in that order; junction bases with no gene match: 16. This CDR3 region has 19 residues. Germline assignment: CDR1 SGDLS and CDR2 YYNGEE. CDR3 coding DNA: TGTGCCAGCAGCCCACGAGCCCTTCATCAGGGGGCCAGCACAGATACGCAGTATTTT. This gives the protein CASSPRALHQGASTDTQYF.

The chain recombines TRBV28 with TRBJ1-2, with 7 nucleotides matching TRBD1. CDR3 size: 13 residues. V gave up 8 bases and J gave up 6 bases; unmatched junction bases: 9. Germline CDR1 reads MDHEN; CDR2 reads SYDVKM. In DNA form, the CDR3 reads TGTGCCAGCGGGGACAGCCCTAGGAATGGCTACACCTTC. Amino acid sequence: CASGDSPRNGYTF.

CDR3 protein: CASLGHPYNEQFF. The CDR3 DNA follows: TGTGCCAGCCTGGGACATCCCTACAATGAGCAGTTCTTC. The chain couples TRBV19 to TRBJ2-1, with a tentative D call TRBD1 (6 bases). Trimming removed 9 bases at V and 2 bases at J, with 11 bases between. There are 13 residues in the CDR3. CDR1 is LNHDA and CDR2 is SQIVND in the germline V gene (reference sequence). The complete variable domain, with remaining parts taken from reference TRBV19 and TRBJ2-1, reads DGGITQSPKYLFRKEGQNVTLSCEQNLNHDAMYWYRQDPGQGLRLIYYSQIVNDFQKGDIAEGYSVSREKKESFPLTVTSAQKNPTAFYLCASLGHPYNEQFFGPGTRLTVL.

The V gene is TRBV6-5, the J gene TRBJ1-5; TRBD1 might be the D (6 bases). The V end was cut by 7 bases, the J end by 4 bases, with 8 bases between. Germline V gene sequence: CDR1 MNHEY, CDR2 SVGAGI. This CDR3 contains 12 residues. CDR3 residues: CASMDRNQPQHF. The CDR3 region has the DNA TGTGCCAGCATGGACAGAAATCAGCCCCAGCATTTT.

This clone appeared a few times. The rearrangement links TRBV5-6 to TRBJ2-3, with D hard to call. V lost 0 bases to trimming and J lost 0 bases, with 17 bases between them. CDR1 and CDR2 (germline): SGHDT, YYEEEE. This CDR3 has 18 amino acids. This chain's CDR3 is CASSLGFGGQLSTDTQYF. The CDR3, as DNA: TGTGCCAGCAGCTTGGGATTCGGCGGCCAGTTAAGCACAGATACGCAGTATTTT.

The V and J genes are TRBV2 and TRBJ2-7; the match to TRBD2 covers 7 bases. The V gene end was trimmed by 8 bases and the J gene end by 2 bases; junction bases not matched to a gene: 6. This CDR3 has 13 amino acids. Germline CDR1 SNHLY, CDR2 FYNNEI. The CDR3 loop reads CASVAGTTYEQYF. As DNA, the CDR3 is TGTGCCAGCGTAGCGGGTACTACCTACGAGCAGTACTTC.

The rearrangement links TRBV19 to TRBJ2-5, with TRBD1 matching 8 bases. Losses at the gene ends were 3 bases for V and 5 bases for J; bases not matched to a gene: 11. Germline-derived CDR1 and CDR2 are LNHDA and SQIVND (reference sequence). The CDR3 contains 16 residues. CDR3 sequence reads: CASSIDRGSSRETQYF. As DNA, the CDR3 is TGTGCCAGTAGTATTGACAGGGGATCCTCACGGGAGACCCAGTACTTC.

In its sample, this clone was seen a few times. The V call is TRBV2, the J call TRBJ2-7; TRBD2 matches 8 bases. This CDR3 is built from 12 residues. Germline V gene lookup returns CDR1 SNHLY and CDR2 FYNNEI. V was pared by 7 bases and J by 3 bases, with 2 bases of the junction left unmatched. The CDR3 reads CASKTSGYEQYF. The CDR3 region has the DNA TGTGCCAGCAAAACTAGCGGCTACGAGCAGTACTTC.

The CDR3: CASSIQDSGANVLTF. CDR3 bases: TGTGCCAGTAGTATTCAGGATTCTGGGGCCAACGTCCTGACTTTC. This chain connects TRBV19 to TRBJ2-6; D call uncertain. V was pared by 3 bases and J by 1 base, with 7 bases between. The germline V gene encodes CDR1 LNHDA and CDR2 SQIVND (reference sequence). The CDR3 loop spans 15 amino acids.

The J gene is TRBJ2-7, the V gene TRBV11-2; D gene ambiguous. The CDR3 covers 12 residues. Trimming stripped 5 bases from V and 2 bases from J, with 7 bases between. Per the germline V gene, CDR1 is SGHAT and CDR2 is FQNNGV. The CDR3 sequence is CASSKQPYEQYF. The CDR3 region has the DNA TGTGCCAGCAGCAAGCAGCCCTACGAGCAGTACTTC.

The chain carries TRBV11-2 and TRBJ2-7, with D tentatively TRBD2 (5 bases). This CDR3 contains 13 residues. Germline values: CDR1 SGHAT, CDR2 FQNNGV. Trimming took 1 base from V and 1 from J, leaving 5 bases between them. Here the CDR3 reads CASSLGESYEQYF. As DNA, the CDR3 is TGTGCCAGCAGCTTAGGGGAGTCCTACGAGCAGTACTTC.

CDR3 DNA sequence: TGTGCCAGCAGCACGCGGGACAGGGGGCCCGATAATGAAAAACTGTTTTTT. Amino acid sequence: CASSTRDRGPDNEKLFF. J is TRBJ1-4 and V is TRBV4-2; the match to TRBD1 covers 12 bases. After removal of 5 bases from V and 4 bases from J, the junction contained 8 bases not matched to a gene. Looked up from germline, CDR1 is LGHNA and CDR2 is YNFKEQ. This CDR3 spans 17 amino acids.

The chain combines TRBV28 with TRBJ1-3; D is perhaps TRBD1 (5 bases). With 6 bases removed from V and 3 bases from J, the gap between germline ends came to 9 bases. Germline loops: CDR1 MDHEN, CDR2 SYDVKM. The CDR3 sequence is 13 residues long. The CDR3: CASRQGVGNTIYF. CDR3 bases: TGTGCCAGCAGGCAGGGAGTTGGAAACACCATATATTTT. Looking up the rest from reference TRBV28 and TRBJ1-3 gives the full variable domain: DVKVTQSSRYLVKRTGEKVFLECVQDMDHENMFWYRQDPGLGLRLIYFSYDVKMKEKGDIPEGYSVSREKKERFSLILESASTNQTSMYLCASRQGVGNTIYFGEGSWLTVV.

The chain employs TRBV27 and TRBJ1-2; no definite D call. From germline, CDR1 is MNHEY and CDR2 SMNVEV (reference sequence). Trimming pared 2 bases from V and 6 bases from J, leaving 13 bases between. The CDR3 has 14 residues. The chain's CDR3 is CASSLNRRSDGYTF. The CDR3 DNA is TGTGCCAGCAGTTTAAACCGACGGTCGGATGGCTACACCTTC.

The chain uses TRBV7-8 and TRBJ2-5; D possibly corresponds to TRBD1 (6 bases). This CDR3 has 14 amino acids. Trimming cost V 4 bases and J 9 bases, with 18 bases left between them. The germline V gene encodes CDR1 SGHVS and CDR2 FQNEAQ. Here the CDR3 DNA reads TGTGCCAGCAGCTCCAGGACAGACCTAAGGGCCCAGTACTTC. Protein sequence: CASSSRTDLRAQYF.

This CDR3 reads CASSTHSNQPQHF. The DNA of the CDR3 is TGTGCCAGCAGCACACATAGCAATCAGCCCCAGCATTTT. J is TRBJ1-5 and V is TRBV5-6; D remains unclear. Germline CDR1 and CDR2: SGHDT and YYEEEE. The length of the CDR3 is 13 residues. V was pared by 4 bases and J by 0 bases, with 5 bases between.

The V gene is TRBV3-1 (or the pseudogene TRBV3-2), the J gene TRBJ2-2; a possible D gene is TRBD2 (5 bases). The V gene lost 0 bases and the J gene lost 2 bases, with 10 bases spanning the gap. This CDR3 region has 16 residues. Germline V gene lookup returns CDR1 LGHDT and CDR2 YNNKEL (reference sequence). CDR3 amino acids: CASSQDYGVNTGELFF. Here the CDR3 DNA reads TGTGCCAGCAGCCAAGATTACGGGGTAAACACCGGGGAGCTGTTTTTT.

V usage is TRBV7-2 and J usage is TRBJ2-5; 9 positions agree with TRBD2. This CDR3 has 17 amino acids. Germline lookup yields CDR1 SGHTA and CDR2 FQGNSA. After removal of 8 bases from V and 1 base from J, the junction contained 14 bases not matched to a gene. CDR3 protein: CASRPRAGGYVQETQYF. As DNA, the CDR3 is TGTGCCAGCCGACCGCGAGCGGGGGGATACGTCCAAGAGACCCAGTACTTC.

This chain's CDR3 is CATSDPQAPVGTEAFF. The CDR3 DNA follows: TGTGCCACCAGTGATCCCCAGGCTCCAGTCGGCACTGAAGCTTTCTTT. The chain has TRBV24-1 and TRBJ1-1; D not certain. Germline V gene lookup returns CDR1 KGHDR and CDR2 SFDVKD. This CDR3 is 16 amino acids long. V was clipped by 3 bases and J by 4 bases, with 17 bases between them.

The count of this clone is one. The junction shows a germline mismatch at one end, possibly a read error. The chain recombines TRBV7-7 with TRBJ2-5, with D tentatively TRBD2 (7 bases). This CDR3 is built from 15 residues. Per the germline V gene, CDR1 is SSHAT and CDR2 is FNYEAQ (reference sequence). The CDR3 DNA sequence: TGTGCTAGCAGCTTGGGCGGGGGCCCCGGGGAGACCCAGTACTTC. Protein sequence: CASSLGGGPGETQYF.

The gene calls are TRBV15 and TRBJ2-2, with D possibly matching TRBD2 (5 bases). This CDR3 contains 16 residues. In germline, CDR1 is LNHNV, CDR2 YYDKDF (reference sequence). V lost 1 base and J lost 2, with 11 bases in between. CDR3 sequence: CATSRVIEGNTGELFF. CDR3 nucleotide sequence: TGTGCCACCAGCAGAGTCATAGAGGGTAACACCGGGGAGCTGTTTTTT.

The rearrangement links TRBV18 to TRBJ2-5; 8 nucleotides line up with TRBD1. J lost 0 bases, V lost 4 bases, and 7 bases had no gene match. Germline lookup yields CDR1 KGHSH and CDR2 LQKENI. The CDR3 consists of 16 residues. The chain's CDR3 is CASSRTQGAYQETQYF. CDR3 DNA: TGTGCCAGCTCACGGACGCAGGGGGCTTACCAAGAGACCCAGTACTTC.

This chain connects TRBV5-1 to TRBJ1-4; D gene uncertain. The V gene's germline CDR1 is SGHRS and CDR2 YFSETQ. The CDR3 spans 14 residues. Trimming shortened V by 0 bases and J by 4 bases, and 7 bases separated the two germline ends. CDR3 sequence (DNA): TGCGCCAGCAGCTTGGGCCGGATTAATGAAAAACTGTTTTTT. Protein product: CASSLGRINEKLFF. The entire variable domain, with the rest obtained from reference TRBV5-1 and TRBJ1-4, is as follows: KAGVTQTPRYLIKTRGQQVTLSCSPISGHRSVSWYQQTPGQGLQFLFEYFSETQRNKGNFPGRFSGRQFSNSRSEMNVSTLELGDSALYLCASSLGRINEKLFFGSGTQLSVL.